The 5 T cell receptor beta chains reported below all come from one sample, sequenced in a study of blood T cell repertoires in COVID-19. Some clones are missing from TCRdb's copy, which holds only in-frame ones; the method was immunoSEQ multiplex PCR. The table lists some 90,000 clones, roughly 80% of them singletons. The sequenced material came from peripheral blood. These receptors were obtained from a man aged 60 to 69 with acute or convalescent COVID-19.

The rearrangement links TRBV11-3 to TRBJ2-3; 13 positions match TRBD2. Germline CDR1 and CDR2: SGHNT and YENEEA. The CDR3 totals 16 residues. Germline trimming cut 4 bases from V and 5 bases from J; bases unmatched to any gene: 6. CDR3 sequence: CASSSGLAGVRDTQYF. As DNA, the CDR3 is TGTGCCAGCAGCTCTGGACTAGCGGGAGTTAGAGATACGCAGTATTTT.

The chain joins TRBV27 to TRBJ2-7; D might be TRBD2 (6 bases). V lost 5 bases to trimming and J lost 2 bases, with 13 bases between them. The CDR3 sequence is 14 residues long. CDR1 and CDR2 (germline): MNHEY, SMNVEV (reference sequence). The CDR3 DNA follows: TGTGCCAGCAGTCGACTAGTCGCACCCTACGAGCAGTACTTC. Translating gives CASSRLVAPYEQYF.

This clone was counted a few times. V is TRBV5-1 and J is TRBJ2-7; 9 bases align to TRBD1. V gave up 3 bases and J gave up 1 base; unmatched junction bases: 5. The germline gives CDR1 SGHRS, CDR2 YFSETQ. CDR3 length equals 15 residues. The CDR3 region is CASSYGTGSSYEQYF. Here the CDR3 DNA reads TGCGCCAGCAGCTACGGGACAGGGTCGTCCTACGAGCAGTACTTC.

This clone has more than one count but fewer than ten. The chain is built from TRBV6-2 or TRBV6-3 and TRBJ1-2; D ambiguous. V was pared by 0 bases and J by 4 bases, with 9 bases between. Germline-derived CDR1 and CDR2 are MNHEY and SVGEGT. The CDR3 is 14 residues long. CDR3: CASSYSRQSYGYTF. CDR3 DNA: TGTGCCAGCAGTTACTCTCGACAATCCTATGGCTACACCTTC.

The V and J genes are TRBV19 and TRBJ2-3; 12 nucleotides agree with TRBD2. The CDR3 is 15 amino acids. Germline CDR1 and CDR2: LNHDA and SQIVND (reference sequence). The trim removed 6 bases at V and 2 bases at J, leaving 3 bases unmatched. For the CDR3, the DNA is TGTGCCAGTAGGACTAGCGGGAGTGCCACAGATACGCAGTATTTT. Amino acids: CASRTSGSATDTQYF.